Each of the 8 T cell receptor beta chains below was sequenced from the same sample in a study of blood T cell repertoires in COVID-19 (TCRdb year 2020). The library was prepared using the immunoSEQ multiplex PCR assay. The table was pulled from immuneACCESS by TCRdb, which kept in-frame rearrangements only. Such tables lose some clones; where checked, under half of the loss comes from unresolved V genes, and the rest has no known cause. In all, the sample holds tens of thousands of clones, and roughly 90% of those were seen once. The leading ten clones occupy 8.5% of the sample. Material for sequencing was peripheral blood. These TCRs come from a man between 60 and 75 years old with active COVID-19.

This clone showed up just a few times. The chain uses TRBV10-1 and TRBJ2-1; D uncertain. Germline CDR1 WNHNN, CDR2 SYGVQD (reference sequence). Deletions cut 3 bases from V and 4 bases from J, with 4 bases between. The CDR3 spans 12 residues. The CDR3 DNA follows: TGCGCCAGCAGTGACCCTTACAATGAGCAGTTCTTC. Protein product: CASSDPYNEQFF.

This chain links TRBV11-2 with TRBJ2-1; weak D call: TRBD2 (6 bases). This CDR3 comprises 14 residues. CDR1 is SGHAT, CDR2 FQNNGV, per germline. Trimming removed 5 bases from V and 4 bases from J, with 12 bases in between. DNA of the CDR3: TGTGCCAGCAGCCCCCTAGCGAATTACAATGAGCAGTTCTTC. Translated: CASSPLANYNEQFF.

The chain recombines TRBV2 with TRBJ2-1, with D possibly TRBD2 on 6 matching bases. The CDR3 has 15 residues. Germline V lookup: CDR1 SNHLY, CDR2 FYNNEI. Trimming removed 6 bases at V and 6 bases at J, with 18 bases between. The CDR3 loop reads CASRRGASAGNEQFF. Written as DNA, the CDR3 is TGTGCCAGCAGGCGGGGAGCTAGCGCTGGCAATGAGCAGTTCTTC.

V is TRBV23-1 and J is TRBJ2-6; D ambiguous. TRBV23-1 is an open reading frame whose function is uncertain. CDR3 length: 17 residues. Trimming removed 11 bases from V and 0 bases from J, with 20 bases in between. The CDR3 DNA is TGCGCCGGGCCCCGAGACCAAGACGCCTCTGGGGCCAACGTCCTGACTTTC. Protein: CAGPRDQDASGANVLTF.

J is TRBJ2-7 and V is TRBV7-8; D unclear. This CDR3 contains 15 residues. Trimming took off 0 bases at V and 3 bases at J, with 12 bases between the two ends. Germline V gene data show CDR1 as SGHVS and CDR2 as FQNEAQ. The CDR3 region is CASSLARLPNYEQYF. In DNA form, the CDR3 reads TGTGCCAGCAGCTTAGCGCGTCTCCCCAACTACGAGCAGTACTTC.

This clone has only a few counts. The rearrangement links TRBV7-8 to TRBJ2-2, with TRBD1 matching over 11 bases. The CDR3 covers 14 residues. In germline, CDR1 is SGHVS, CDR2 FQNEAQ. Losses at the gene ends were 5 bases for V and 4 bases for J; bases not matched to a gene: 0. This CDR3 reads CASSGQGATGELFF. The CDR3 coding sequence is TGTGCCAGCAGCGGACAGGGGGCCACCGGGGAGCTGTTTTTT.

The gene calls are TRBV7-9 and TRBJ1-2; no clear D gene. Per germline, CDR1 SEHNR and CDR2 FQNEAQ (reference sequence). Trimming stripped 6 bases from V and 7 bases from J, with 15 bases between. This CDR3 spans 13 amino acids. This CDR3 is CASSPRKEGGYTF. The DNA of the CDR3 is TGTGCCAGCAGTCCCCGGAAGGAGGGTGGCTACACCTTC.

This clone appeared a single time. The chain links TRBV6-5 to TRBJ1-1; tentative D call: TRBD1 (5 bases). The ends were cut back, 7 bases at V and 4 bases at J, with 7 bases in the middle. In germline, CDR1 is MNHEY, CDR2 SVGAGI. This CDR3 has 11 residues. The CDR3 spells CASTRVTEAFF. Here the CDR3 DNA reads TGTGCCAGCACCAGGGTCACTGAAGCTTTCTTT.